Listed here is a single T cell receptor (beta chain). Only in-frame clones appear in the TCRdb table, and some are missing; sequencing was by immunoSEQ multiplex PCR. The sample lists 59,000 or so clones, around 78% seen once, with approximately 5% in the top ten. The data were taken from a study of blood T cell repertoires in COVID-19. Sequencing was performed on peripheral blood. The clonotype originates from a human donor in a cohort sampled during active COVID-19.

This CDR3 is CASSIQETQYF. CDR3 DNA sequence: TGTGCCAGCTCAATACAAGAGACCCAGTACTTC. The chain recombines TRBV18 with TRBJ2-5; D gene uncertain. The V gene lost 5 bases and the J gene lost 2 bases, with 3 bases spanning the gap. CDR1 and CDR2 (germline): KGHSH, LQKENI. This CDR3 is built from 11 residues.